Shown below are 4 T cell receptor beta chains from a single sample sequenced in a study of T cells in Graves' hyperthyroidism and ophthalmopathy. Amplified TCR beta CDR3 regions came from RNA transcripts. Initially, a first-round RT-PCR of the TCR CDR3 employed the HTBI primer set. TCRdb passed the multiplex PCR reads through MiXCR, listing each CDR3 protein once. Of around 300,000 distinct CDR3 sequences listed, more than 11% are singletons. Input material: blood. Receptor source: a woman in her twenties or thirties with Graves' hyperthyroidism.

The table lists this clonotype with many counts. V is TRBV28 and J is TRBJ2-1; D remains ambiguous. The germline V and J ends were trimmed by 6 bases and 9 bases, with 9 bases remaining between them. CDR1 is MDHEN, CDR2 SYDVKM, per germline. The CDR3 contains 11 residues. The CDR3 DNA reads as TGTGCCAGCAGGGCTCCAGGTGAGCAGTTCTTC. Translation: CASRAPGEQFF.

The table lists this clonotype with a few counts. CDR3 sequence (DNA): TGCAGTGCTAGAGTGGGGTACCAAGAGACCCAGTACTTC. Amino acids: CSARVGYQETQYF. This chain links TRBV20-1 with TRBJ2-5, with no clear D. CDR3 length: 13 residues. The V end lost 1 base, the J end lost 0 bases, and 6 bases lay between the germline ends. Germline loops: CDR1 DFQATT, CDR2 SNEGSKA (reference sequence).

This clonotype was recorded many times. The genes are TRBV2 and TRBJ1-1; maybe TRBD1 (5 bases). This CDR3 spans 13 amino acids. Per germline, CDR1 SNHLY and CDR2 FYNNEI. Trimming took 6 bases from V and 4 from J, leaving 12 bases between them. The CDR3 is CASSYGGVTEAFF. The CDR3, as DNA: TGTGCCAGCAGCTACGGGGGAGTCACTGAAGCTTTCTTT.

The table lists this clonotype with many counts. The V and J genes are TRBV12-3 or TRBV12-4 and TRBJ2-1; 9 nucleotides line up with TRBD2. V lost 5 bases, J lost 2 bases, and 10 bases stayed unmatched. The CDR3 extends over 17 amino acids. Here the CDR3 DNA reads TGTGCCAGCAGTCGAACGGGGCTAGCGGGACCCTACAATGAGCAGTTCTTC. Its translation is CASSRTGLAGPYNEQFF.